The 24 T cell receptor beta chains presented below share a single source sample, sequenced in a study of technical replicates of blood from several donors. Data came from immunoSEQ multiplex PCR; TCRdb stores just in-frame clones and leaves some out. The table shows 80,000 to 90,000 clones, with around 94% occurring only once. Sequenced sample: T cells isolated from PBMCs. These receptors were collected from a human donor in good health.

The chain uses TRBV6-5 and TRBJ2-7, with TRBD1 as a possible D gene (5 bases). The CDR3 is 12 residues long. Trimming pared 7 bases from V and 6 bases from J, leaving 13 bases between. Germline V gene data show CDR1 as MNHEY and CDR2 as SVGAGI. The CDR3: CASTPGHGEQYF. The CDR3 DNA reads as TGTGCCAGCACACCCGGACACGGCGAGCAGTACTTC.

This clone occurred once. This chain uses TRBV5-8 with TRBJ1-2; D unresolved. Trimming removed 5 bases at V and 6 bases at J, with 17 bases between. CDR3 length equals 14 residues. Germline V gene sequence: CDR1 SGHTS, CDR2 YDEGEE. The CDR3 nucleotides read TGTGCCAGCAGGCCCCCATCTTCGGTGGATGGCTACACCTTC. Encoded protein: CASRPPSSVDGYTF.

This chain connects TRBV30 to TRBJ1-3, with D perhaps TRBD1 (6 bases). Germline values: CDR1 GTSNPN, CDR2 SVGIG (reference sequence). CDR3 length equals 16 residues. The V gene lost 1 base and the J gene lost 0 bases, with 13 bases spanning the gap. The CDR3 DNA follows: TGTGCCTGGAGTGGATACAGGGTGCCCTCTGGAAACACCATATATTTT. Encoded protein: CAWSGYRVPSGNTIYF.

The CDR3 DNA reads as TGCGCCAGCAGCCAAGTTGTGGGAGGTTACGAGCAGTACTTC. It specifies CASSQVVGGYEQYF. The chain joins TRBV4-1 to TRBJ2-7, with D maybe TRBD2 (6 bases). The CDR3 has 14 residues. The germline V and J ends were trimmed by 1 base and 4 bases, with 11 bases remaining between them. Germline-derived CDR1 and CDR2 are MGHRA and YSYEKL.

This sequence joins TRBV11-3 and TRBJ2-5; D unclear. CDR1 is SGHNT, CDR2 YENEEA, per germline. V was cut by 0 bases and J by 5 bases, with 4 bases left in between. The CDR3 runs to 12 residues. CDR3 sequence reads: CASSLERETQYF. In DNA, the CDR3 is TGTGCCAGCAGCTTAGAGAGGGAGACCCAGTACTTC.

DNA for the CDR3: TGTGCCATCAGTCTCCCAGGGTACCCCCCCTACGAGCAGTACTTC. It encodes CAISLPGYPPYEQYF. The chain joins TRBV10-3 to TRBJ2-7; a weak D match, TRBD1 (5 bases). Deletions cut 5 bases from V and 2 bases from J, with 16 bases between. Germline V lookup: CDR1 ENHRY, CDR2 SYGVKD. The CDR3 runs 15 residues.

The rearrangement uses TRBV11-2 and TRBJ2-1, with D possibly TRBD1 on 6 matching bases. With 2 bases removed from V and 1 base from J, the gap between germline ends came to 12 bases. Germline values: CDR1 SGHAT, CDR2 FQNNGV. The CDR3 sequence is 16 residues long. In DNA form, the CDR3 reads TGTGCCAGCAGCTTACTAGGGGGAAGGTCCTACAATGAGCAGTTCTTC. It yields the protein CASSLLGGRSYNEQFF.

In nucleotides, the CDR3 is TGTGCCAGCAGTTTAAGTTTAGGGGGCGAGCAGTACTTC. Amino acid sequence: CASSLSLGGEQYF. The gene calls are TRBV27 and TRBJ2-7, with a weak D call TRBD1 (6 bases). The CDR3 has 13 amino acids. Germline CDR1 reads MNHEY; CDR2 reads SMNVEV (reference sequence). With 2 bases removed from V and 6 bases from J, the gap between germline ends came to 11 bases.

This sequence joins TRBV7-9 and TRBJ1-6; D is undetermined. The germline CDR1 and CDR2 sequences are SEHNR and FQNEAQ (reference sequence). Trimming took 6 bases from V and 9 from J, leaving 12 bases between them. The CDR3 runs to 13 residues. The CDR3 coding sequence is TGTGCCAGCAGTCCCTCGGGGAGTTCACCCCTCCACTTT. Translated: CASSPSGSSPLHF. Looking up the rest from reference TRBV7-9 and TRBJ1-6 gives the full variable domain: DTGVSQNPRHKITKRGQNVTFRCDPISEHNRLYWYRQTLGQGPEFLTYFQNEAQLEKSRLLSDRFSAERPKGSFSTLEIQRTEQGDSAMYLCASSPSGSSPLHFGNGTRLTVT.

The chain couples TRBV18 to TRBJ1-5; TRBD1 is a possible D gene (6 bases). The germline CDR1 and CDR2 sequences are KGHSH and LQKENI. The V and J ends lost 2 bases and 0 bases respectively, with 11 bases between them. This CDR3 contains 16 residues. CDR3 amino acids: CASSPGKTGSNQPQHF. CDR3 nucleotides: TGTGCCAGCTCACCAGGGAAGACAGGTAGCAATCAGCCCCAGCATTTT.

This clone has a single count. The chain carries TRBV6-1 and TRBJ2-1; D ambiguous. The CDR3 sequence is 16 residues long. V lost 0 bases and J 3 bases, leaving 12 bases between the germline ends. Germline CDR1 reads MNHNS; CDR2 reads SASEGT. CDR3 residues: CASSEAYPPGYNEQFF. The CDR3 bases are TGTGCCAGCAGTGAAGCATACCCCCCCGGCTACAATGAGCAGTTCTTC.

V gene TRBV27 combines with J gene TRBJ2-1, with TRBD2 identical over 13 bases. J was trimmed by 3 bases and V by 5 bases; bases with no gene match: 7. Germline V lookup: CDR1 MNHEY, CDR2 SMNVEV (reference sequence). CDR3 length equals 17 residues. CDR3 bases: TGTGCCAGCAGTCCAGGACTAGCGGGAGTGGGCTACAATGAGCAGTTCTTC. It translates to CASSPGLAGVGYNEQFF.

This chain connects TRBV6-6 to TRBJ2-1, with 10 bases identical to TRBD2. From germline, CDR1 is MNHNY and CDR2 SVGAGI (reference sequence). V gave up 8 bases and J gave up 9 bases; unmatched junction bases: 10. CDR3 length: 14 residues. CDR3 DNA sequence: TGTGCCAGCGGCCCGGAACTAGCGGGAACTGAGCAGTTCTTC. Protein sequence: CASGPELAGTEQFF.

The rearrangement uses TRBV10-1 and TRBJ2-7; 7 bases are a match to TRBD2. Germline V gene lookup returns CDR1 WNHNN and CDR2 SYGVQD (reference sequence). V was pared by 6 bases and J by 4 bases, with 6 bases of the junction left unmatched. The CDR3 runs 13 residues. CDR3 DNA: TGCGCCAGCAGGGGGACGGGAGGATACGAGCAGTACTTC. Its translation is CASRGTGGYEQYF.

This clone was counted a few times. This chain connects TRBV19 to TRBJ1-2, with 9 nucleotides matching TRBD1. The CDR3 is 16 amino acids. Germline trimming cut 4 bases from V and 2 bases from J; bases unmatched to any gene: 8. The germline gives CDR1 LNHDA, CDR2 SQIVND (reference sequence). CDR3 bases: TGTGCCAGTAGTAGGATACAGGGGGCCCAGAACTATGGCTACACCTTC. This translates into CASSRIQGAQNYGYTF.

The J gene is TRBJ2-1, the V gene TRBV4-1; 9 bases line up with TRBD2. V shed 1 base and J 6 bases; nucleotides not matched to a gene: 10. The CDR3 has 17 amino acids. Germline assignment: CDR1 MGHRA and CDR2 YSYEKL. Written as DNA, the CDR3 is TGCGCCAGCAGCCAAGCCCCGAAAGCGGGGGGAACCAATGAGCAGTTCTTC. Translated: CASSQAPKAGGTNEQFF.

The V gene is TRBV2, the J gene TRBJ2-2; 8 bases agree with TRBD1. The CDR3 loop spans 16 amino acids. V lost 7 bases, J lost 4 bases, and 11 bases stayed unmatched. Germline-derived CDR1 and CDR2 are SNHLY and FYNNEI. The DNA of the CDR3 is TGTGCCAGCACCGAATCGGACAGGGCCTCCACCGGGGAGCTGTTTTTT. Its translation: CASTESDRASTGELFF.

V gene TRBV6-5 combines with J gene TRBJ2-7; the D gene is possibly TRBD1 (5 bases). CDR3 length: 13 residues. In germline, CDR1 is MNHEY, CDR2 SVGAGI. The V end was cut by 2 bases, the J end by 2 bases, with 7 bases between. The CDR3 here is CASSYSRAYEQYF. The CDR3 DNA reads TGTGCCAGCAGTTACAGCAGGGCCTACGAGCAGTACTTC.

This clone was picked up a small number of times. J is TRBJ1-5 and V is TRBV10-1; D uncertain. Trimming left V 7 bases short and J 1 base short, with 17 bases between. CDR1 WNHNN and CDR2 SYGVQD come from the germline V gene (reference sequence). The CDR3 length is 16 residues. CDR3 in DNA: TGCGCCAGCATTCCTCTCTATCCATGGAGCAATCAGCCCCAGCATTTT. It translates to CASIPLYPWSNQPQHF.

The chain carries TRBV27 and TRBJ1-2, with D unclear. The V gene lost 3 bases and the J gene lost 0 bases, with 8 bases spanning the gap. The germline V gene encodes CDR1 MNHEY and CDR2 SMNVEV (reference sequence). CDR3 size: 14 residues. The CDR3 bases are TGTGCCAGCAGTTTCGCGGCGACTAACTATGGCTACACCTTC. Its protein product is CASSFAATNYGYTF.

V gene TRBV25-1 combines with J gene TRBJ1-2, with D perhaps matching TRBD1 (5 bases). V lost 2 bases and J 4 bases, leaving 14 bases between the germline ends. CDR1 is MGHDK, CDR2 SYGVNS, per germline. This CDR3 has 15 residues. The CDR3 region has the DNA TGTGCCAGCAGTGAAGCAGGGATTGGCAGCTATGGCTACACCTTC. This encodes CASSEAGIGSYGYTF.

V usage is TRBV28 and J usage is TRBJ1-3; TRBD1 agrees at 8 bases. From germline, CDR1 is MDHEN and CDR2 SYDVKM. There are 15 residues in the CDR3. The junction had 6 bases not matched to a gene; V was cut back by 8 bases and J by 0 bases. Here the CDR3 DNA reads TGTGCCAGCCGAATAACAGGGGGCTCTGGAAACACCATATATTTT. Residues: CASRITGGSGNTIYF.

This clone was picked up one time. The J gene is TRBJ2-1, the V gene TRBV18; tentatively, D is TRBD1 (7 bases). V lost 2 bases, J lost 4 bases, and 21 bases lay in between. Germline CDR1 and CDR2: KGHSH and LQKENI. This CDR3 has 18 residues. CDR3 DNA: TGTGCCAGCTCACCAAGGCTACGACAGGGACTCCCTTACAATGAGCAGTTCTTC. Protein: CASSPRLRQGLPYNEQFF.

The V and J genes are TRBV18 and TRBJ2-7, with 7 nucleotides matching TRBD2. CDR1 and CDR2 from the germline V gene are KGHSH and LQKENI. The CDR3 is 15 residues long. Trimming took 0 bases from V and 6 from J; bases not matched to a gene: 8. CDR3 loop: CASSPPRETFGEQYF. CDR3 sequence (DNA): TGTGCCAGCTCACCACCGCGGGAGACTTTCGGCGAGCAGTACTTC. Full variable domain (missing parts from reference TRBV18 and TRBJ2-7): NAGVMQNPRHLVRRRGQEARLRCSPMKGHSHVYWYRQLPEEGLKFMVYLQKENIIDESGMPKERFSAEFPKEGPSILRIQQVVRGDSAAYFCASSPPRETFGEQYFGPGTRLTVT.